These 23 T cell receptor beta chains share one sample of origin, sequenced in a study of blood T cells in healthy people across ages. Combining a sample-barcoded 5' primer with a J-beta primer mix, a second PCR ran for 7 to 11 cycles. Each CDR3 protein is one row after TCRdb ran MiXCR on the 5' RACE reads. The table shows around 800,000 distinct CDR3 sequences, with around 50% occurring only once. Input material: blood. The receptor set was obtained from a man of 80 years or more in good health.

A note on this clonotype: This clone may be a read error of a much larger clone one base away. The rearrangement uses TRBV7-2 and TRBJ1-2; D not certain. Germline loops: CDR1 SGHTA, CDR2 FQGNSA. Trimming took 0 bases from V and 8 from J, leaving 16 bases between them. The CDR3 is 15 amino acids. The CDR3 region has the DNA TGTGCCAGCAGCTTAGCCGAACCGAAAGATGCGGGCTACACCTTC. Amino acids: CASSLAEPKDAGYTF.

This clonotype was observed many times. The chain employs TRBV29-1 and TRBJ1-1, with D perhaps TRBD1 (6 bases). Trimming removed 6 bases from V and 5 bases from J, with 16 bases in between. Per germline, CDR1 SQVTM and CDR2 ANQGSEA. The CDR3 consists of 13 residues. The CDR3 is CSVIQGKGTEAFF. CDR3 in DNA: TGCAGCGTAATACAGGGTAAAGGTACTGAAGCTTTCTTT. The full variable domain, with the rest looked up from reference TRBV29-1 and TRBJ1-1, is SAVISQKPSRDICQRGTSLTIQCQVDSQVTMMFWYRQQPGQSLTLIATANQGSEATYESGFVIDKFPISRPNLTFSTLTVSNMSPEDSSIYLCSVIQGKGTEAFFGQGTRLTVV.

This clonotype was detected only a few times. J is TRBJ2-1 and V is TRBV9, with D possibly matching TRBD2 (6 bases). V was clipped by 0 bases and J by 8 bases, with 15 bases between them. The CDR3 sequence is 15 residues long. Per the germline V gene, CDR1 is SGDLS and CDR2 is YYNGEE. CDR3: CASSVGGLALDEQFF. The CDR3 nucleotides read TGTGCCAGCAGCGTAGGCGGGCTAGCGCTCGATGAGCAGTTCTTC. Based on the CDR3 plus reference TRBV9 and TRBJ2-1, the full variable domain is DSGVTQTPKHLITATGQRVTLRCSPRSGDLSVYWYQQSLDQGLQFLIQYYNGEERAKGNILERFSAQQFPDLHSELNLSSLELGDSALYFCASSVGGLALDEQFFGPGTRLTVL.

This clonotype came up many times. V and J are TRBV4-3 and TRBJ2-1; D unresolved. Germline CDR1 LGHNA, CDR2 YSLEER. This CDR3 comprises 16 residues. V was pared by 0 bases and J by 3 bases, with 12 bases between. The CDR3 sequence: CASSQDAGGNYNEQFF. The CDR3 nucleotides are TGCGCCAGCAGCCAAGATGCAGGTGGAAACTACAATGAGCAGTTCTTC.

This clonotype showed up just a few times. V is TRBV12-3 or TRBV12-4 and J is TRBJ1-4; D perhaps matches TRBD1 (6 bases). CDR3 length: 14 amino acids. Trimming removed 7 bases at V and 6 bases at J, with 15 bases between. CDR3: CASNKGAGDEKLFF. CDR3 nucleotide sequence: TGTGCCAGCAACAAGGGCGCAGGGGATGAAAAACTGTTTTTT.

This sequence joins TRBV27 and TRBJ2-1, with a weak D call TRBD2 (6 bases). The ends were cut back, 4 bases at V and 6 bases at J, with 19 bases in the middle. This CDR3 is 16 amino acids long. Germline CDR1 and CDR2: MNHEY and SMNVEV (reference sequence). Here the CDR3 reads CASSSGVTGVGNEQFF. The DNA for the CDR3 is TGTGCCAGCAGTTCCGGCGTGACGGGAGTTGGCAATGAGCAGTTCTTC.

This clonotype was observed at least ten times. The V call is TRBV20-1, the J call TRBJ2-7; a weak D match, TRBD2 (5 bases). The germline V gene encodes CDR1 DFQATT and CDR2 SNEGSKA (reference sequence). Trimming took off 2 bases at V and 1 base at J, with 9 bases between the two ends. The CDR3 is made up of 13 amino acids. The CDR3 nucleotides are TGCAGTGCTAGATCATGGGAGTCCTACGAGCAGTACTTC. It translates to CSARSWESYEQYF.

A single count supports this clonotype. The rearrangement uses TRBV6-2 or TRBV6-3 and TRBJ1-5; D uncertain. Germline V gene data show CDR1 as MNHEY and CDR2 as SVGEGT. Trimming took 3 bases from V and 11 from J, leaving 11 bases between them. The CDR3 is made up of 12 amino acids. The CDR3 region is CASSYGVMAQHF. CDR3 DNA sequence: TGTGCCAGCAGTTATGGGGTTATGGCCCAGCATTTT.

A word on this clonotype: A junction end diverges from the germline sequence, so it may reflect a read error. This CDR3 is CASSVGSGSSYGQYF. In nucleotides, the CDR3 is TGTGCCAGCAGCGTAGGCAGCGGGAGTTCCTACGGGCAGTACTTC. The chain is built from TRBV9 and TRBJ2-7, with TRBD2 matching over 8 bases. Germline CDR1 reads SGDLS; CDR2 reads YYNGEE. CDR3 length equals 15 residues.

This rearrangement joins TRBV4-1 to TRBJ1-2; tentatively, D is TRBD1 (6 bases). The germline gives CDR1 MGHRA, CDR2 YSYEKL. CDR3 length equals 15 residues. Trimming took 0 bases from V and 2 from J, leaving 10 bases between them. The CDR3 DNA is TGCGCCAGCAGCCAAGATTGGACAGCAAACTATGGCTACACCTTC. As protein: CASSQDWTANYGYTF.

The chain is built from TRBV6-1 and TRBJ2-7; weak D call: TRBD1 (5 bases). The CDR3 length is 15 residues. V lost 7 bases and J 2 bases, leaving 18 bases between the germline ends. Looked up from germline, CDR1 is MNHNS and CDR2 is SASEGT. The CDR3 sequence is CASKQIWQGTYEQYF. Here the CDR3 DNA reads TGTGCCAGCAAGCAAATTTGGCAGGGAACCTACGAGCAGTACTTC.

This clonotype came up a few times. The CDR3 region has the DNA TGTGCCAGCAGTCAAGCTCGAACTAATGAAAAACTGTTTTTT. Its protein product is CASSQARTNEKLFF. The rearrangement uses TRBV9 and TRBJ1-4, with D hard to call. V lost 5 bases, J lost 1 base, and 9 bases lay in between. CDR1 is SGDLS, CDR2 YYNGEE, per germline. This CDR3 region has 14 residues.

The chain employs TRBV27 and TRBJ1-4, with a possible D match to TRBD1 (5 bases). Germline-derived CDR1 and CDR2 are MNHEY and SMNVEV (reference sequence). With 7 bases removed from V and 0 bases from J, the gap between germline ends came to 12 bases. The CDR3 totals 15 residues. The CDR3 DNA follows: TGTGCCAGCACCAGGAGAGGGGCAACTAATGAAAAACTGTTTTTT. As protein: CASTRRGATNEKLFF.

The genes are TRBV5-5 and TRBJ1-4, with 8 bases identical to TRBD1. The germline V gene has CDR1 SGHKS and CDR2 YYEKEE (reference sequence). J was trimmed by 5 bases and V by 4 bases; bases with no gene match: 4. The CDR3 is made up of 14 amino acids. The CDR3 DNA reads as TGTGCCAGCAGCCCGGGACAGGCGAATGAAAAACTGTTTTTT. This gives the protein CASSPGQANEKLFF.

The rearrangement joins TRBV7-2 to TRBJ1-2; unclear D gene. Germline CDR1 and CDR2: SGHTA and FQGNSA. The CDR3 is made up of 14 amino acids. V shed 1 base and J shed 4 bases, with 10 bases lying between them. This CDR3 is CASSLGEGLYGYTF. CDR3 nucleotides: TGTGCCAGCAGCTTAGGGGAAGGCCTCTATGGCTACACCTTC.

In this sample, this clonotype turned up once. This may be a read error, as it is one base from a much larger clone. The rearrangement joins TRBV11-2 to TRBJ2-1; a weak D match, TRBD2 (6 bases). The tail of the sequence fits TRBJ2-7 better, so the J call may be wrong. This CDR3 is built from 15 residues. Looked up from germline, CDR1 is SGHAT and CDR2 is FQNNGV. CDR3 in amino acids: CASSRGRGYYNEQYF. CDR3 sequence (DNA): TGTGCCAGCAGCCGAGGGCGGGGATATTACAATGAGCAGTACTTC.

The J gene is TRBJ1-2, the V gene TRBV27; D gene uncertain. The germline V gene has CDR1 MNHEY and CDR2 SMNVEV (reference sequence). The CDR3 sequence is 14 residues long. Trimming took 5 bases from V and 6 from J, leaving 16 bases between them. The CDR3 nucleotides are TGTGCCAGCAGTCCCCAAAATAAATGGGATGGCTACACCTTC. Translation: CASSPQNKWDGYTF.

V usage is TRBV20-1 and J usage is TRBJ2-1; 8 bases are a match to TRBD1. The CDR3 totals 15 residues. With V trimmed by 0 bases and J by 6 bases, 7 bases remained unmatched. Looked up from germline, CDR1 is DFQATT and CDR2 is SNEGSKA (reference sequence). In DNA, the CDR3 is TGCAGTGCTAGAGATCATTGGACAGGGCTCAATGAGCAGTTCTTC. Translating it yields CSARDHWTGLNEQFF.

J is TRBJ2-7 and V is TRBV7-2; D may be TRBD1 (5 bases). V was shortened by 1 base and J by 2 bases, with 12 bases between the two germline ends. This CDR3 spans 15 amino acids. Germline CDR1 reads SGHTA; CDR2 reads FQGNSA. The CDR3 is CASSLESPRAYEQYF. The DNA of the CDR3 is TGTGCCAGCAGCTTAGAGTCGCCCAGGGCCTACGAGCAGTACTTC.

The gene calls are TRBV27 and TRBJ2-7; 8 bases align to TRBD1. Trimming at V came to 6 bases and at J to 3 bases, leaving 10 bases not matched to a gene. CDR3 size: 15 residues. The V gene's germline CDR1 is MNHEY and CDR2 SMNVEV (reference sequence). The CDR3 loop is CASRSDRGNHYEQYF. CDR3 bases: TGTGCCAGCAGATCCGACAGGGGAAACCACTACGAGCAGTACTTC.

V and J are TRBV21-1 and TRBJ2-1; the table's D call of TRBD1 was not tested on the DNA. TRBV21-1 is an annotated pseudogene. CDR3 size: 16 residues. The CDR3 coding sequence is TGTGCCAGCAGCAAAGAGACTACAGGGGAAGGGGATGAGCAGTTCTTC. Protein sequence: CASSKETTGEGDEQFF.

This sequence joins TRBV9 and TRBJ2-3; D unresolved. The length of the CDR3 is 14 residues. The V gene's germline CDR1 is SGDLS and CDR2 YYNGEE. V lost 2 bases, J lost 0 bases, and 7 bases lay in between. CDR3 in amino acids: CASSVTFSTDTQYF. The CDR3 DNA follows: TGTGCCAGCAGCGTCACTTTCAGCACAGATACGCAGTATTTT.

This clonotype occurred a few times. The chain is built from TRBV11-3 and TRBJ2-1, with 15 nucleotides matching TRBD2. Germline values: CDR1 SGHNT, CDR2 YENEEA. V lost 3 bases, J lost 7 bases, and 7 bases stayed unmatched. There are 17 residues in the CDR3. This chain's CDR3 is CASSFSGTSGRLNEQFF. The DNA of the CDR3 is TGTGCCAGCAGCTTCTCCGGGACTAGCGGGAGGTTAAATGAGCAGTTCTTC.